This T cell receptor (beta chain) was recovered during a study of blood T cell repertoires in COVID-19. About the study: COVID-19 samples from acute and convalescent phases originated in the United States, Italy and Spain.

Individuals drawn from 20 to 30 US areas were roughly 18 to 95 years old. Self-reported history from a screening survey and questionnaire set each donor's cohort. Germline V gene sequence: CDR1 MDHEN, CDR2 SYDVKM. The CDR3 extends over 13 amino acids. J lost 7 bases, V lost 4 bases, and 2 bases had no gene match. TCRdb keeps only in-frame clones here, not all; method: immunoSEQ multiplex PCR. The sample yields fewer than 200,000 clones, roughly 82% seen once. The sequence was collected from a woman aged 60-75 years with acute COVID-19. The chain uses TRBV28 and TRBJ1-3; TRBD1 matches at 9 bases. The specimen sequenced was PBMCs or T cells enriched from blood (not recorded which). The CDR3 nucleotides read TGTGCCAGCAGTTCAGGACAGGGGAACACCATATATTTT. Translated: CASSSGQGNTIYF.